Presented here are 9 T cell receptor beta chains from one specimen sequenced in a study of T cells in Graves' hyperthyroidism and ophthalmopathy. Template material for amplifying TCR beta CDR3 regions consisted of RNA transcripts. HTBI primers drove first-round RT-PCR of the TCR CDR3. TCRdb reanalysed the multiplex PCR reads using MiXCR and keeps one entry per CDR3 protein. The table records about 560,000 distinct CDR3 sequences, around 15% of them present only once. The source material was blood. Receptors were obtained from a woman younger than 35 with Graves' hyperthyroidism.

This clonotype was recorded a few times. The V and J genes are TRBV7-2 and TRBJ2-7; D gene ambiguous. This CDR3 spans 15 amino acids. Trimming removed 4 bases from V and 9 bases from J, with 22 bases in between. CDR1 SGHTA and CDR2 FQGNSA come from the germline V gene. Here the CDR3 DNA reads TGTGCCAGCAGCTCAGGCACGGGTCCCAACCATCGGCAGTACTTC. Translated: CASSSGTGPNHRQYF.

This clonotype was seen a handful of times. The rearrangement joins TRBV13 to TRBJ2-3; 8 bases agree with TRBD2. Germline V gives CDR1 PRHDT, CDR2 FYEKMQ (reference sequence). After removal of 8 bases from V and 4 bases from J, the junction contained 11 bases not matched to a gene. The CDR3 loop spans 15 amino acids. The CDR3 is CASPPALAGADTQYF. The CDR3, as DNA: TGTGCCAGCCCCCCGGCTCTAGCGGGCGCAGATACGCAGTATTTT.

J is TRBJ1-2 and V is TRBV28, with TRBD1 as a possible D gene (6 bases). The CDR3 sequence is 15 residues long. V was trimmed by 2 bases and J by 8 bases, leaving 18 bases between them. Germline V lookup: CDR1 MDHEN, CDR2 SYDVKM. CDR3 bases: TGTGCCAGCAGTTTACCCGGGACAACTGACAAAGGCTACACCTTC. Its protein product is CASSLPGTTDKGYTF.

This clonotype was seen a handful of times. The gene calls are TRBV6-2 or TRBV6-3 and TRBJ2-3; D ambiguous. V was clipped by 5 bases and J by 2 bases, with 11 bases between them. Looked up from germline, CDR1 is MNHEY and CDR2 is SVGEGT. The CDR3 is 14 residues long. The CDR3 DNA reads TGTGCCAGCAGTGACACACAGACCACAGATACGCAGTATTTT. It encodes CASSDTQTTDTQYF.

In its sample, this clonotype was seen a few times. The V gene is TRBV9, the J gene TRBJ2-5, with 10 bases identical to TRBD2. The CDR3 sequence is 15 residues long. Germline CDR1 SGDLS, CDR2 YYNGEE. V dropped 4 bases and J dropped 1; count of bases not matched to a gene: 4. CDR3 DNA sequence: TGTGCCAGCAGCTCACTAGCGGGGAGCCAAGAGACCCAGTACTTC. Translation gives CASSSLAGSQETQYF.

This clonotype has ten or more counts. The chain joins TRBV7-2 to TRBJ2-3, with 7 bases that match TRBD1. The germline CDR1 and CDR2 sequences are SGHTA and FQGNSA. With V trimmed by 0 bases and J by 3 bases, 0 bases remained unmatched. The CDR3 totals 14 residues. The DNA of the CDR3 is TGTGCCAGCAGCTTAGCGGGACAGACAGATACGCAGTATTTT. Translation: CASSLAGQTDTQYF.

The chain employs TRBV9 and TRBJ2-3; 7 bases match TRBD2. V lost 4 bases, J lost 0 bases, and 5 bases stayed unmatched. This CDR3 region has 15 residues. Germline CDR1 and CDR2: SGDLS and YYNGEE. The CDR3 DNA follows: TGTGCCAGCAGCCAGAGGGGAGGGAGCACAGATACGCAGTATTTT. Its protein is CASSQRGGSTDTQYF.

This clonotype was found many times. The chain has TRBV7-2 and TRBJ2-4, with 8 bases lining up with TRBD1. CDR1 SGHTA and CDR2 FQGNSA come from the germline V gene. The CDR3 covers 19 residues. V gave up 5 bases and J gave up 0 bases; unmatched junction bases: 15. For the CDR3, the DNA is TGTGCCAGCAGCCACCTAGTTTTTGACAGGGGCCTAGCCAAAAACATTCAGTACTTC. The encoded protein is CASSHLVFDRGLAKNIQYF.

There are a few counts of this clonotype. This chain joins TRBV7-8 and TRBJ2-3; tentatively, D is TRBD2 (7 bases). V lost 5 bases and J lost 3, with 24 bases in between. Germline assignment: CDR1 SGHVS and CDR2 FQNEAQ. The CDR3 spans 18 residues. CDR3 in DNA: TGTGCCAGCAGCGTCAGAGGGGGGGCGGGGGCCCCAACAGATACGCAGTATTTT. Encoded protein: CASSVRGGAGAPTDTQYF.